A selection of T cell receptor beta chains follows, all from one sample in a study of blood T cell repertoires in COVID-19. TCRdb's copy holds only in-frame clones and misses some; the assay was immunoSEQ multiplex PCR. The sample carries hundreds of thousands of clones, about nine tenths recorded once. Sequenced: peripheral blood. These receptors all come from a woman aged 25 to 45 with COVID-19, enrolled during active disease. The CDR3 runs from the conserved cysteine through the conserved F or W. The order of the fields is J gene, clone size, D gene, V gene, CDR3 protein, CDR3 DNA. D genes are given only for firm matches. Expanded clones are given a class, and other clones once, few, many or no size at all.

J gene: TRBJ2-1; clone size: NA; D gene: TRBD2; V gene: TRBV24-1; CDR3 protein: CATSDYLAGDGNEQFF; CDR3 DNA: TGTGCCACCAGTGATTATTTAGCGGGAGATGGCAATGAGCAGTTCTTC
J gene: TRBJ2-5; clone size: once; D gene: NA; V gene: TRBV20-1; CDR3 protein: CSASWQAGETQYF; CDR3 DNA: TGCAGTGCTAGTTGGCAGGCGGGAGAGACCCAGTACTTC
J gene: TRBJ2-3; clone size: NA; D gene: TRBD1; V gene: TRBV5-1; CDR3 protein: CASSGTGGTDTQYF; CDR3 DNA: TGCGCCAGCTCCGGGACAGGGGGCACAGATACGCAGTATTTT
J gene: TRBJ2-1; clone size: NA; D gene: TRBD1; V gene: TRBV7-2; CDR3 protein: CASSLAIRTGYNEQFF; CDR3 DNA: TGTGCCAGCAGCTTAGCGATACGGACAGGGTACAATGAGCAGTTCTTC
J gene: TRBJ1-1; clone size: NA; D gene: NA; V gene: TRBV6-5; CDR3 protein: CASSSQMSTEAFF; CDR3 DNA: TGTGCCAGCAGTTCACAAATGTCCACTGAAGCTTTCTTT
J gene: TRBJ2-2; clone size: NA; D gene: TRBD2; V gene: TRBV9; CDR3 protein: CASSPSSSGRANTGELFF; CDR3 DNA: TGTGCCAGCAGCCCGTCCTCATCTGGGAGGGCGAACACCGGGGAGCTGTTTTTT
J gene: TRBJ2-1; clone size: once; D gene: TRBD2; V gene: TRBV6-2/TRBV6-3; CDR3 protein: CASSYVAGGPRDRQFF; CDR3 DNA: TGTGCCAGCAGTTACGTAGCGGGAGGGCCAAGGGACAGGCAGTTCTTC
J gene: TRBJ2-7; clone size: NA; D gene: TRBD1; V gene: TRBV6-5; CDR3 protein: CASSYSGTGGYEQYF; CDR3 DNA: TGTGCCAGCAGTTACTCGGGGACAGGGGGGTACGAGCAGTACTTC
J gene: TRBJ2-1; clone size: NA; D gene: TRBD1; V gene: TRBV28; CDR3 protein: CASSLWTGEYSSYNEQFF; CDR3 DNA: TGTGCCAGCAGTTTATGGACAGGGGAATATAGCTCCTACAATGAGCAGTTCTTC
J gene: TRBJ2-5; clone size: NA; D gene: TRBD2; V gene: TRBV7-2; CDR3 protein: CASSLEKLAGVGETQYF; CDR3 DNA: TGTGCCAGCAGCTTAGAAAAACTAGCGGGAGTTGGAGAGACCCAGTACTTC
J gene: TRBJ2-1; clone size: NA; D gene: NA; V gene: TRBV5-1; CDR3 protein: CASSLIGGTVYNEQFF; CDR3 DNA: TGCGCCAGCAGCTTAATTGGCGGGACGGTCTACAATGAGCAGTTCTTC
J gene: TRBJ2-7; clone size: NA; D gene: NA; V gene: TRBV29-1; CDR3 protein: CSVRQSYEQYF; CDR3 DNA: TGCAGCGTTAGACAGTCCTACGAGCAGTACTTC
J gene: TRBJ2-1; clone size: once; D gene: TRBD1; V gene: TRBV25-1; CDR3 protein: CASSSYGGTGGHEQFF; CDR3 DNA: TGTGCCAGCAGTTCCTATGGCGGGACAGGGGGCCATGAGCAGTTCTTC
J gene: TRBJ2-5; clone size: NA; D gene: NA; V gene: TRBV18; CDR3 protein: CASSPLRGGAQETQYF; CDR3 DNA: TGTGCCAGCTCACCTCTTCGTGGCGGTGCGCAAGAGACCCAGTACTTC
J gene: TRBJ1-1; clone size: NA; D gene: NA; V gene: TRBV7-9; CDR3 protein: CASSQTPGAVATEAFF; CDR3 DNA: TGTGCCAGCAGCCAGACCCCGGGAGCCGTCGCCACTGAAGCTTTCTTT
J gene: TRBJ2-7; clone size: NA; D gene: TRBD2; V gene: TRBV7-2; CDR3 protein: CASSSQGAGGQEQYF; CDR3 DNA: TGTGCCAGCAGCTCCCAGGGTGCGGGAGGGCAAGAGCAGTACTTC
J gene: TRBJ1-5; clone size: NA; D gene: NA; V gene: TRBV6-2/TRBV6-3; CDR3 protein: CASSPRTASAVNGNQPQHF; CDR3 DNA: TGTGCCAGCAGCCCCAGGACAGCCTCAGCGGTGAATGGGAATCAGCCCCAGCATTTT
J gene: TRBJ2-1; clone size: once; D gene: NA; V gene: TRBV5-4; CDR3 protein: CASSLLATSYNEQFF; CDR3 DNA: TGTGCCAGCAGCTTGCTAGCGACGTCCTACAATGAGCAGTTCTTC